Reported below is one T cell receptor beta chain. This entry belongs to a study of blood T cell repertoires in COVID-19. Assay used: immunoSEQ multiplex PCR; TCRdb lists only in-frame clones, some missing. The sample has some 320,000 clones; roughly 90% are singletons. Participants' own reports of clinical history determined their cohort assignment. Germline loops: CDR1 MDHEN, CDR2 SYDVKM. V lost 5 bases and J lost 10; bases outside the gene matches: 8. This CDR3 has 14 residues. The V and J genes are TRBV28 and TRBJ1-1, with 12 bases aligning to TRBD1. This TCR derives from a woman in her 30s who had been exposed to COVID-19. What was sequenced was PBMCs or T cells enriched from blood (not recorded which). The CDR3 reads CASSPGTGGRRAFF. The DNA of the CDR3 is TGTGCCAGCAGTCCCGGGACAGGGGGCAGGCGAGCTTTCTTT.